A single sample gave rise to the 9 T cell receptor beta chains below, sequenced in a study of memory CD4+ T cells and cytomegalovirus serostatus. The sort gate was single viable CD3+CD4+CD8-CD45RO+ cells for memory CD4+ T cells. Data came from immunoSEQ multiplex PCR; TCRdb stores just in-frame clones and leaves some out. The sample records 40,000 to 50,000 clones, around 78% being singletons. Sequencing was performed on memory CD4+ T cells from blood. The origin of the receptors is an adult in good health and CMV-seronegative.

The chain recombines TRBV7-2 with TRBJ2-1; 11 bases agree with TRBD2. The J segment lost 5 bases and the V segment lost 7 bases, leaving 4 bases of the junction unmatched. Germline assignment: CDR1 SGHTA and CDR2 FQGNSA. The CDR3 consists of 14 residues. CDR3 loop: CASKVGLADNEQFF. The CDR3 DNA sequence: TGTGCCAGCAAAGTGGGACTAGCGGACAATGAGCAGTTCTTC.

The genes are TRBV7-2 and TRBJ2-2; maybe TRBD1 (6 bases). Germline V CDR1 and CDR2: SGHTA, FQGNSA. V gave up 1 base and J gave up 4 bases, with 10 bases separating them. CDR3 length equals 15 residues. The CDR3 nucleotides read TGTGCCAGCAGCTTAGATACAGGGTCCACCGGGGAGCTGTTTTTT. This translates into CASSLDTGSTGELFF. Full variable domain (rest looked up from reference TRBV7-2 and TRBJ2-2): GAGVSQSPSNKVTEKGKDVELRCDPISGHTALYWYRQSLGQGLEFLIYFQGNSAPDKSGLPSDRFSAERTGGSVSTLTIQRTQQEDSAVYLCASSLDTGSTGELFFGEGSRLTVL.

This sequence joins TRBV19 and TRBJ2-3, with TRBD2 matching over 8 bases. J was trimmed by 4 bases and V by 3 bases; bases with no gene match: 6. The CDR3 is 15 amino acids. Germline values: CDR1 LNHDA, CDR2 SQIVND (reference sequence). CDR3 amino acids: CASSIGLAGPDTQYF. CDR3 coding DNA: TGTGCCAGTAGTATCGGACTAGCAGGGCCAGATACGCAGTATTTT.

V and J are TRBV7-3 and TRBJ2-1; D remains ambiguous. Trimming removed 2 bases from V and 7 bases from J, with 12 bases in between. The germline gives CDR1 SGHTA, CDR2 FQGTGA. The CDR3 sequence is 14 residues long. The CDR3 nucleotides read TGTGCCAGCAGCTTATCAGGCCCCGGGAATGAGCAGTTCTTC. Amino acids: CASSLSGPGNEQFF.

This chain joins TRBV19 and TRBJ1-5, with no clear D. Germline V gives CDR1 LNHDA, CDR2 SQIVND (reference sequence). The CDR3 runs 13 residues. With 3 bases removed from V and 9 bases from J, the gap between germline ends came to 12 bases. The CDR3 bases are TGTGCCAGTAGTATTGATACTACTGGGCCCCAGCATTTT. It is translated as CASSIDTTGPQHF. Using reference TRBV19 and TRBJ1-5 for the parts outside the CDR3, the full variable domain is DGGITQSPKYLFRKEGQNVTLSCEQNLNHDAMYWYRQDPGQGLRLIYYSQIVNDFQKGDIAEGYSVSREKKESFPLTVTSAQKNPTAFYLCASSIDTTGPQHFGDGTRLSIL.

On this clone: The sample holds other DNA sequences that translate to the same CDR3. This rearrangement joins TRBV7-6 to TRBJ1-1; D gene uncertain. Germline CDR1 is SGHVS and CDR2 is FNYEAQ. Trimming took off 5 bases at V and 1 base at J, with 8 bases between the two ends. The CDR3 consists of 13 residues. This chain's CDR3 is CASSLQENTEAFF. Here the CDR3 DNA reads TGTGCCAGCAGCCTCCAGGAGAACACTGAAGCTTTCTTT. Drawing the rest from reference TRBV7-6 and TRBJ1-1, the complete variable domain is GAGVSQSPRYKVTKRGQDVALRCDPISGHVSLYWYRQALGQGPEFLTYFNYEAQQDKSGLPNDRFSAERPEGSISTLTIQRTEQRDSAMYRCASSLQENTEAFFGQGTRLTVV.

V is TRBV6-6 and J is TRBJ2-3; TRBD1 or TRBD2 may be the D gene (6 bases each). This CDR3 is built from 15 residues. V lost 5 bases and J 6 bases, leaving 18 bases between the germline ends. Germline CDR1 reads MNHNY; CDR2 reads SVGAGI (reference sequence). The CDR3 is CASSRGGGAGDTQYF. DNA of the CDR3: TGTGCCAGCAGTAGAGGAGGGGGAGCCGGGGATACGCAGTATTTT.

By share, this clone ranks as medium-sized. The rearrangement links TRBV30 to TRBJ1-4; D call uncertain. Per the germline V gene, CDR1 is GTSNPN and CDR2 is SVGIG (reference sequence). V lost 2 bases and J 14 bases, leaving 15 bases between the germline ends. This CDR3 has 12 residues. CDR3 region: CAWSPQGSSLFF. Written as DNA, the CDR3 is TGTGCCTGGAGTCCACAAGGAAGTTCGCTGTTTTTT.

This chain joins TRBV5-1 and TRBJ2-5; 9 bases align to TRBD2. The germline V gene encodes CDR1 SGHRS and CDR2 YFSETQ. The CDR3 sequence is 15 residues long. Trimming at V came to 1 base and at J to 3 bases, leaving 4 bases not matched to a gene. The CDR3 protein is CASSLIIAGEETQYF. The CDR3 region has the DNA TGCGCCAGCAGCTTGATCATAGCGGGGGAAGAGACCCAGTACTTC.